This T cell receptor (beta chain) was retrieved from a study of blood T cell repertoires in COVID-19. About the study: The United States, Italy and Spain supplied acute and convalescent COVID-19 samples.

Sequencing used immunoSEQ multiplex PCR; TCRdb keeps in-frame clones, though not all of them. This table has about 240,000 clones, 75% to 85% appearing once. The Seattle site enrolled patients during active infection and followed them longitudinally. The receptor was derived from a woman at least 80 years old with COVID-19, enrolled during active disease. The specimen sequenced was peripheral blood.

CDR3 nucleotides: TGTGCCAGTGGAGAAGCGGGGAGCTCCTACAATGAGCAGTTCTTC. It yields the protein CASGEAGSSYNEQFF. The chain links TRBV7-3 to TRBJ2-1, with TRBD2 matching 7 bases. Germline CDR1 is SGHTA and CDR2 is FQGTGA. Trimming at V came to 9 bases and at J to 0 bases, leaving 8 bases not matched to a gene. The CDR3 is 15 residues long.